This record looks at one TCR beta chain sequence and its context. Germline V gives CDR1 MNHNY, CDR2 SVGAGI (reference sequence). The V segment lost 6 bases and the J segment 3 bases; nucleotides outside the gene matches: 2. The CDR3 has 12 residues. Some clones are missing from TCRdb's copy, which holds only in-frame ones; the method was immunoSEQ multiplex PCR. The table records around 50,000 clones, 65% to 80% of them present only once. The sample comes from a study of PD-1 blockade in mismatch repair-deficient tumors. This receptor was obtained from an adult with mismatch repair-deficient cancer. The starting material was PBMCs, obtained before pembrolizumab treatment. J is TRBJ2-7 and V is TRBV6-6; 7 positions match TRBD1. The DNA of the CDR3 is TGTGCCAGCAGCCACAGGGGCTACGAGCAGTACTTC. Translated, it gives CASSHRGYEQYF.